This TCR beta chain was captured by sequencing in a study of blood T cell repertoires in COVID-19. Study context: Samples came from the United States, Italy and Spain, spanning acute and convalescent COVID-19. Nucleic acid was either cDNA or gDNA, and it came from T cells, B-cell-depleted T cells, or PBMCs.

With respect to this clone: A read error may produce the germline difference seen at one junction end.

CDR3 size: 16 residues. Germline lookup yields CDR1 MNHEY and CDR2 SVGAGI. Original processing notes: How many nucleated cells were present was estimated from reference gene primer amplification. TCRdb keeps only in-frame clones here, not all; method: immunoSEQ multiplex PCR. V and J calls and clone size are as listed in that table; D and trimming were resolved from the DNA. This table holds 160,000 or so clones, around 92% found once. The specimen sequenced was peripheral blood. V is TRBV6-5 and J is TRBJ2-7; 11 bases align to TRBD1. The clonotype was recovered from a man aged 60 to 75 with acute or convalescent COVID-19. The CDR3 protein is CASSYDARTGGYGQYF. The CDR3, as DNA: TGTGCCAGCAGTTACGACGCGAGGACAGGGGGCTACGGGCAGTACTTC.